This T cell receptor (beta chain) was captured in a study of shared clonotypes between healthy human individuals. Germline lookup yields CDR1 MNHEY and CDR2 SMNVEV (reference sequence). The CDR3 is 14 amino acids. The V gene end was trimmed by 8 bases and the J gene end by 5 bases; junction bases not matched to a gene: 8. Profiled with immunoSEQ multiplex PCR; TCRdb holds only in-frame clones, not every one. The table includes over a million clones, about 96% detected once. All the donors were Caucasian adults who lived in Nashville, Tennessee. This sequence originates from a man aged 25 to 45 in good health. The sample comprised naive CD4+ T cells sorted from blood. Documented subset: CD45RA+ positively selected. The chain is built from TRBV27 and TRBJ2-2, with 7 bases identical to TRBD1. The CDR3 sequence: CASERGRGTGELFF. CDR3 nucleotides: TGTGCCAGCGAGAGGGGGCGAGGGACCGGGGAGCTGTTTTTT.